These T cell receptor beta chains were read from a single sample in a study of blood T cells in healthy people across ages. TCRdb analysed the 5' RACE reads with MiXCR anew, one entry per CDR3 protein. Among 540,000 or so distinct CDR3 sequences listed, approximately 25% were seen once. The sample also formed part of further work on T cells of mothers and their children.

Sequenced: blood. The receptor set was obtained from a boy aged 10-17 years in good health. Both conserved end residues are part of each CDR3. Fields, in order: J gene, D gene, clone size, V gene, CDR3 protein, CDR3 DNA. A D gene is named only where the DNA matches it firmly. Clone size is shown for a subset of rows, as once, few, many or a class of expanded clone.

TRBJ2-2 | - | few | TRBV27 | CASSFISLRGVVGELFF | TGTGCCAGCAGTTTCATCTCTCTGAGGGGGGTGGTCGGGGAGCTGTTTTTT
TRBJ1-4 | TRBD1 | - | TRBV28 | CASSAPGQGFEKLFF | TGTGCCAGCAGTGCCCCGGGACAGGGTTTTGAGAAACTGTTTTTT
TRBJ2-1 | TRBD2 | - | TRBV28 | CASSSLELAGEGNEQFF | TGTGCCAGCAGTTCCCTCGAACTCGCGGGGGAAGGTAATGAGCAGTTCTTC
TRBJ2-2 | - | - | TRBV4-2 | CASSQSPGQNTGELFF | TGTGCCAGCAGCCAAAGCCCAGGACAGAACACCGGGGAGCTGTTTTTT
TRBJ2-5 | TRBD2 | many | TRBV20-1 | CSAIGGAQETQYF | TGCAGTGCTATCGGGGGGGCCCAAGAGACCCAGTACTTC
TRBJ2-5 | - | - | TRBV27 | CASSSLDGFQETQYF | TGTGCCAGCAGTTCACTAGACGGATTCCAAGAGACCCAGTACTTC
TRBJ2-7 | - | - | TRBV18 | CASSPVWAYEQYF | TGTGCCAGCTCACCAGTCTGGGCCTACGAGCAGTACTTC
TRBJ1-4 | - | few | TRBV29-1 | CSVEGGAGEKLFF | TGCAGCGTTGAAGGAGGGGCGGGTGAAAAACTGTTTTTT
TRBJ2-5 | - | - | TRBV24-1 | CATSELFKETQYF | TGTGCCACCAGTGAGTTGTTCAAAGAGACCCAGTACTTC
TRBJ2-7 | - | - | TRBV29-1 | CSVVGGPQDEQYF | TGCAGCGTCGTGGGCGGACCCCAGGACGAGCAGTACTTC
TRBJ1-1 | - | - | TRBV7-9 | CASSPGGGEAFF | TGTGCCAGCAGCCCTGGTGGGGGGGAAGCTTTCTTT
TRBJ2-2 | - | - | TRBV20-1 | CSARGNGRAGELFF | TGCAGTGCTAGAGGGAACGGGCGCGCCGGGGAGCTGTTTTTT
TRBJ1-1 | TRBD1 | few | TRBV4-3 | CASSPEVGQGGAFF | TGCGCCAGCAGCCCAGAGGTAGGGCAGGGGGGAGCTTTCTTT
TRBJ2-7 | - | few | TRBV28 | CASSLQGYYEQYF | TGTGCCAGCAGTTTACAGGGTTACTACGAGCAGTACTTC
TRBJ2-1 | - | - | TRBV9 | CASSVVLRGSYNEQFF | TGTGCCAGCAGCGTAGTGTTGAGGGGCTCCTACAATGAGCAGTTCTTC
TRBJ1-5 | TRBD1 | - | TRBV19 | CASSIDLVTGGYQPQHF | TGTGCCAGTAGTATAGATCTAGTTACAGGGGGCTATCAGCCCCAGCATTTT
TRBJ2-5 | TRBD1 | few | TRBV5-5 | CASRDRSQETQYF | TGTGCCAGCCGGGACAGGAGTCAAGAGACCCAGTACTTC
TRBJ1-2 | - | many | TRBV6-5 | CASSYGGEGYTF | TGTGCCAGCAGTTACGGGGGGGAGGGGTACACCTTC
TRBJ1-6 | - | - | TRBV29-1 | CSVTVRGVGSPLHF | TGCAGCGTAACCGTCAGAGGTGTCGGTTCACCCCTCCACTTT
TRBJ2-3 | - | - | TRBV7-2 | CASSSNGNTQYF | TGTGCCAGCAGCTCCAACGGGAATACGCAGTATTTT
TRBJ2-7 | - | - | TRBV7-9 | CASSLYAGFEQYF | TGTGCCAGCAGCTTATACGCAGGGTTCGAGCAGTACTTC
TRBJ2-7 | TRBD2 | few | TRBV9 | CASSPTYLAGGPVLNYEQYF | TGTGCCAGCAGTCCAACGTACTTAGCGGGGGGCCCTGTACTCAATTACGAGCAGTACTTC
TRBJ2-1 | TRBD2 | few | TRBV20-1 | CSAREGSGGGNEQFF | TGCAGTGCTAGAGAGGGTAGCGGGGGGGGAAATGAGCAGTTCTTC
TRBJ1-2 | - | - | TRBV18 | CASSVDRNYGYTF | TGTGCCAGCTCCGTGGACAGAAACTATGGCTACACCTTC
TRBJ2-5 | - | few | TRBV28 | CASTGVAQVQYF | TGTGCCAGCACCGGTGTGGCCCAGGTCCAGTACTTC
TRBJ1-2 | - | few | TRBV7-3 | CASSFPENYGYTF | TGTGCCAGCAGCTTCCCCGAGAACTATGGCTACACCTTC
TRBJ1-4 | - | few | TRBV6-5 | CASSFRPLRSWKLFF | TGTGCCAGCAGTTTCCGGCCCCTTCGGAGCTGGAAACTGTTTTTT
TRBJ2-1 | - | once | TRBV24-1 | CATSREGTYSYNEQFF | TGTGCCACCAGTCGCGAGGGGACGTACTCCTACAATGAGCAGTTCTTC
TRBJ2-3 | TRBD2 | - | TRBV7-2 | CASSLALRLAGDTQYF | TGTGCCAGCAGCTTAGCCCTTAGACTAGCGGGGGATACGCAGTATTTT
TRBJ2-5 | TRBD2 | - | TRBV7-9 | CASGPTSGGVRTQYF | TGTGCCAGCGGACCAACTAGCGGGGGAGTAAGGACCCAGTACTTC